The sample holds a few counts of the clone carrying this T cell receptor (beta chain). From germline, CDR1 is SGHRS and CDR2 YFSETQ. Trimming at V came to 3 bases and at J to 7 bases, leaving 12 bases not matched to a gene. The length of the CDR3 is 16 residues. Unique molecular identifiers were incorporated during preparation of the TCRbeta library. In TCRdb, the PCR reads were re-called with MiXCR into one record per CDR3 protein. This table has 380,000 or so distinct CDR3 sequences, more than 10% appearing once. The data originate from a study of T-cell reconstitution after alpha-beta-depleted transplantation in children.

This specimen was PBMCs, taken from the stem cell graft. This sequence originates from a human donor who donated a stem cell graft to a child with Fanconi anemia. J is TRBJ2-1 and V is TRBV5-1, with 8 bases identical to TRBD1. DNA for the CDR3: TGCGCCAGCAGCTCGACAGGGGTAGGAGAAATAAATGAGCAGTTCTTC. Its protein product is CASSSTGVGEINEQFF.